The 3 T cell receptor beta chains presented below share a single source sample, sequenced in a study of cytomegalovirus exposure and HLA in healthy donors. Assay used: immunoSEQ multiplex PCR; TCRdb lists only in-frame clones, some missing. Of 250,000 to 300,000 clones listed, 90% are singletons. Sequenced sample: PBMCs. The receptors here all came from a woman younger than 30 in good health and CMV-seronegative.

This clone was seen only once. The rearrangement joins TRBV29-1 to TRBJ1-2; 8 nucleotides agree with TRBD1. Germline V gene sequence: CDR1 SQVTM, CDR2 ANQGSEA. Trimming took 6 bases from V and 3 from J; bases not matched to a gene: 9. This CDR3 contains 14 residues. The CDR3 protein is CSVGDRGIYYGYTF. The CDR3 DNA sequence: TGCAGCGTGGGAGACAGGGGTATTTACTATGGCTACACCTTC.

The V call is TRBV7-8, the J call TRBJ2-2, with 8 nucleotides matching TRBD1. V was pared by 3 bases and J by 3 bases, with 3 bases of the junction left unmatched. The CDR3 has 15 amino acids. The germline gives CDR1 SGHVS, CDR2 FQNEAQ. The CDR3 region is CASSLRQGYTGELFF. The CDR3 DNA reads TGTGCCAGCAGCTTGAGACAGGGGTACACCGGGGAGCTGTTTTTT.

In nucleotides, the CDR3 is TGTGCCAGCAGCATTAGGTACCAAGAGGGCTACGAGCAGTACTTC. Residues: CASSIRYQEGYEQYF. V gene TRBV11-2 combines with J gene TRBJ2-7; TRBD2 might be the D (5 bases). The CDR3 is 15 residues long. Trimming cost V 5 bases and J 3 bases, with 17 bases left between them. Germline V CDR1 and CDR2: SGHAT, FQNNGV.